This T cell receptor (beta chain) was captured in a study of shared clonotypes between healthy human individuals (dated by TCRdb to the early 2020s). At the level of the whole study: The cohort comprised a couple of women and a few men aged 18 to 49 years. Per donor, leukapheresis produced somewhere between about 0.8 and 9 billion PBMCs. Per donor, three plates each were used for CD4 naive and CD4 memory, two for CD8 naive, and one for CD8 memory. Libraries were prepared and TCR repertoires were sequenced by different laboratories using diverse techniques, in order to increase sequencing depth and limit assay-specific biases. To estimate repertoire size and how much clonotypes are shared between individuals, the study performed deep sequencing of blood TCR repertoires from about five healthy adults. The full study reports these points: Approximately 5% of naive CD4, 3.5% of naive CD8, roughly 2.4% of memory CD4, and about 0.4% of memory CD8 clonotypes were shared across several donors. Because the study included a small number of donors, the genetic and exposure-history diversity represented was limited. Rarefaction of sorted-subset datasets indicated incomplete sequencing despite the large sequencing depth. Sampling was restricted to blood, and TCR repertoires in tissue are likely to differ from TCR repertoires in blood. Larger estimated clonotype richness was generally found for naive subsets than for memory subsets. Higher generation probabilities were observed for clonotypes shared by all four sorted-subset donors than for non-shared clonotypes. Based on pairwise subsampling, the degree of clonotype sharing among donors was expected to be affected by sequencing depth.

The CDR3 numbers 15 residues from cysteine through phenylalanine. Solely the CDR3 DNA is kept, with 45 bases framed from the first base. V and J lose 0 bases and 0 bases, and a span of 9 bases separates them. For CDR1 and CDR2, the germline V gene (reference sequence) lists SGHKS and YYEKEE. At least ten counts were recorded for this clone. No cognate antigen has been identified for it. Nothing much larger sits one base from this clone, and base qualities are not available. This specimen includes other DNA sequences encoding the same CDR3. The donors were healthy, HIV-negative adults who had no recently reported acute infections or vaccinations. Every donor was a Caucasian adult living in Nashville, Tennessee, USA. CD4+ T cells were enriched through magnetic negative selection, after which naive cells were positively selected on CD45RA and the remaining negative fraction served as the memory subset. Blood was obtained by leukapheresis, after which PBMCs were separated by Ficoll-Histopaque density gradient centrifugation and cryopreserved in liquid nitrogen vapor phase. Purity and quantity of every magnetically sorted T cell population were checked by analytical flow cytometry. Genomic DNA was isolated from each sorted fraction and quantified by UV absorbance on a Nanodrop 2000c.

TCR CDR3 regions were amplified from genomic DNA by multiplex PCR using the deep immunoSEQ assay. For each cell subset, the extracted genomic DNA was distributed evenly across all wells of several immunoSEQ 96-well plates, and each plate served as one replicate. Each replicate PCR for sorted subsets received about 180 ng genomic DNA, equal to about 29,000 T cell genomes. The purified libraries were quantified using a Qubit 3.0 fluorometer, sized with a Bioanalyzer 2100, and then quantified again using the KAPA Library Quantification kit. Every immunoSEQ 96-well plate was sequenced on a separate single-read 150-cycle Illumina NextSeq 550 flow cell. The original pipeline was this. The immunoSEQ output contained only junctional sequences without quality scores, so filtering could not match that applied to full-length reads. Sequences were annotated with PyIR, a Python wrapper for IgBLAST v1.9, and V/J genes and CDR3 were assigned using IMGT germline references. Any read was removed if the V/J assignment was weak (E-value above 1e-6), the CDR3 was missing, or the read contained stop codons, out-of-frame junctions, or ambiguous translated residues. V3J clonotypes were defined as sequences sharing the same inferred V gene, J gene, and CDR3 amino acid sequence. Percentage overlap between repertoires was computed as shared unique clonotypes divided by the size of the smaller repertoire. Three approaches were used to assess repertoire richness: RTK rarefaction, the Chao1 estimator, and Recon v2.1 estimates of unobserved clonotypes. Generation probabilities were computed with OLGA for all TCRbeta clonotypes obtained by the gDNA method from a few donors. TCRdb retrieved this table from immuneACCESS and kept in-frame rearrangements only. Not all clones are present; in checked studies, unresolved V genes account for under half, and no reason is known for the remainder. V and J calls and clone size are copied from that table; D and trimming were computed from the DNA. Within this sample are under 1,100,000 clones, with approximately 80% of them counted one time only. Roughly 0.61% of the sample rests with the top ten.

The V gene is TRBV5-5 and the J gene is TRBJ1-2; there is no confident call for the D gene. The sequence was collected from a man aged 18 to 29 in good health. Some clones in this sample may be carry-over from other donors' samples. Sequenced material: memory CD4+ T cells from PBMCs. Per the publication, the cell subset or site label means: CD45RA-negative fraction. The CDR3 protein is CASSLAGPTNYGYTF. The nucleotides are TGTGCCAGCAGCTTGGCAGGACCAACTAACTATGGCTACACCTTC.